This T cell receptor (beta chain) was identified in a study of blood T cell repertoires in COVID-19. V gave up 4 bases and J gave up 6 bases; unmatched junction bases: 6. CDR3 length: 14 amino acids. Germline lookup yields CDR1 KGHDR and CDR2 SFDVKD. Generated by immunoSEQ multiplex PCR, the TCRdb table keeps only in-frame clones and is missing some. This table holds about 63,000 clones, about 82% found once. This chain links TRBV24-1 with TRBJ2-3, with 7 bases identical to TRBD2. The sample comprised PBMCs or T cells enriched from blood (not recorded which). The sequence was collected from a woman between 40 and 55 years old with acute COVID-19. The CDR3 nucleotides are TGTGCCACCAGTGACGCGGGAGTCACGGATACGCAGTATTTT. It encodes CATSDAGVTDTQYF.